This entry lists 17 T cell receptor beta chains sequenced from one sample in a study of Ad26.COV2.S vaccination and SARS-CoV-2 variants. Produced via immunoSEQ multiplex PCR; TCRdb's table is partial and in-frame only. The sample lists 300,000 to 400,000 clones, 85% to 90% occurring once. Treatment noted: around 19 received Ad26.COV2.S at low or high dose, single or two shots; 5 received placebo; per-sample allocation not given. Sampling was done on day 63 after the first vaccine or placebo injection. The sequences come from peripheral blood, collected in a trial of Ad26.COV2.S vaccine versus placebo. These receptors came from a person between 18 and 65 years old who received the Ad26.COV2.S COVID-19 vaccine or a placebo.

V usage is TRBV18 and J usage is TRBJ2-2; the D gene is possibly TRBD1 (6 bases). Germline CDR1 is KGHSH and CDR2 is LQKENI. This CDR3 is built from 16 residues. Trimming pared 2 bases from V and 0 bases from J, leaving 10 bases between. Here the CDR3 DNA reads TGTGCCAGCTCACCAGACAGGAACGCGAACACCGGGGAGCTGTTTTTT. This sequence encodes CASSPDRNANTGELFF.

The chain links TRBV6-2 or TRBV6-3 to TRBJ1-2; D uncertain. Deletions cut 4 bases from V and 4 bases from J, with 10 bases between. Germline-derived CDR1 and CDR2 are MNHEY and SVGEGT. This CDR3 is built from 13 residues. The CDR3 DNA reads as TGTGCCAGCAGTTCCGGAAGGACCTATGGCTACACCTTC. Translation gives CASSSGRTYGYTF.

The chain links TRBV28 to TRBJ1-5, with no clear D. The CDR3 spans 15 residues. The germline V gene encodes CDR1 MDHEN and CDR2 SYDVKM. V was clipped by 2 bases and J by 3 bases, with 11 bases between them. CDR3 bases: TGTGCCAGCAGTTTAGCGGGCAGCTACAATCAGCCCCAGCATTTT. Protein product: CASSLAGSYNQPQHF.

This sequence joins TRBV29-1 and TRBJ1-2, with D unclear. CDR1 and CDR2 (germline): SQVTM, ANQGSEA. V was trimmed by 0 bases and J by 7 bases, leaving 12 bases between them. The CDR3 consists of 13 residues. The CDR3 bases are TGCAGCGTTGAAGATCTTCGGGTTGGTGGCTACACCTTC. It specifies CSVEDLRVGGYTF.

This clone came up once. CDR3 loop: CAWTELAGRYNEQFF. The DNA for the CDR3 is TGTGCCTGGACCGAGTTAGCGGGAAGATACAATGAGCAGTTCTTC. The rearrangement uses TRBV30 and TRBJ2-1; TRBD2 matches 8 bases. With 4 bases clipped from V and 4 bases from J, the junction kept 9 bases outside the gene matches. The CDR3 is made up of 15 amino acids. Per the germline V gene, CDR1 is GTSNPN and CDR2 is SVGIG (reference sequence). Using reference TRBV30 and TRBJ2-1 for the parts outside the CDR3, the full variable domain is SQTIHQWPATLVQPVGSPLSLECTVEGTSNPNLYWYRQAAGRGLQLLFYSVGIGQISSEVPQNLSASRPQDRQFILSSKKLLLSDSGFYLCAWTELAGRYNEQFFGPGTRLTVL.

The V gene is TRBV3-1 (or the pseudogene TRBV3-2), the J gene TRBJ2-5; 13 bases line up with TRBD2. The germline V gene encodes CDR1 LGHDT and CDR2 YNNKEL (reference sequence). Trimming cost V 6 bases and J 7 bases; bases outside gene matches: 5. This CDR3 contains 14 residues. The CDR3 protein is CASSGTSGIGTQYF. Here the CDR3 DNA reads TGTGCCAGCAGTGGGACTAGCGGGATAGGGACCCAGTACTTC.

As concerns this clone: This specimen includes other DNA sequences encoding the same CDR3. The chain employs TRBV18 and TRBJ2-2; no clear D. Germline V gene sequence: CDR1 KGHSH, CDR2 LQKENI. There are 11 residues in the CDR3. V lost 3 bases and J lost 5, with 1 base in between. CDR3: CASSPTGELFF. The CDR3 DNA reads TGTGCCAGCTCACCGACCGGGGAGCTGTTTTTT.

The DNA for the CDR3 is TGTGCCATCAGACCATCCGGGACAGGGGACGGCTACACCTTC. This gives the protein CAIRPSGTGDGYTF. The J gene is TRBJ1-2, the V gene TRBV10-3, with 10 bases identical to TRBD1. The germline V gene encodes CDR1 ENHRY and CDR2 SYGVKD. This CDR3 spans 14 amino acids. V shed 6 bases and J 8 bases; nucleotides not matched to a gene: 9.

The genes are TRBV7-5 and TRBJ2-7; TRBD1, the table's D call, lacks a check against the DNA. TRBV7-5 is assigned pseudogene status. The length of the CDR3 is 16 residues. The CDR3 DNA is TGTGCCAGAAGCTTAGCGTACAGTGTGAAGGCCTACGAGCAGTACTTC. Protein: CARSLAYSVKAYEQYF.

CDR3 sequence (DNA): TGTGCCAGCAGCGTAGCTAGTGCTTCAAATGAAAAACTGTTTTTT. Translated: CASSVASASNEKLFF. J is TRBJ1-4 and V is TRBV9, with D uncertain. The V end lost 0 bases, the J end lost 5 bases, and 11 bases lay between the germline ends. CDR1 and CDR2 from the germline V gene are SGDLS and YYNGEE. The CDR3 consists of 15 residues.

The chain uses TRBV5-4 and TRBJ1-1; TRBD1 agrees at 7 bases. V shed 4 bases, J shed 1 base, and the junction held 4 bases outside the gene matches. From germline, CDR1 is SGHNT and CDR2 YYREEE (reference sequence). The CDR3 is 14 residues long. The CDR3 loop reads CASSGRTGNTEAFF. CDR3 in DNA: TGTGCCAGCAGCGGAAGGACAGGGAACACTGAAGCTTTCTTT.

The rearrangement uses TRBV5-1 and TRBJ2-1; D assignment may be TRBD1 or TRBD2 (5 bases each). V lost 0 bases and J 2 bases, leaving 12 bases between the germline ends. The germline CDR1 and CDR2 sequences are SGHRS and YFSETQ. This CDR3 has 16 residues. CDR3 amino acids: CASSLVGPSTYNEQFF. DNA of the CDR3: TGCGCCAGCAGCTTGGTGGGGCCTAGCACCTACAATGAGCAGTTCTTC. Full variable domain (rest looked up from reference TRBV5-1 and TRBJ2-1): KAGVTQTPRYLIKTRGQQVTLSCSPISGHRSVSWYQQTPGQGLQFLFEYFSETQRNKGNFPGRFSGRQFSNSRSEMNVSTLELGDSALYLCASSLVGPSTYNEQFFGPGTRLTVL.

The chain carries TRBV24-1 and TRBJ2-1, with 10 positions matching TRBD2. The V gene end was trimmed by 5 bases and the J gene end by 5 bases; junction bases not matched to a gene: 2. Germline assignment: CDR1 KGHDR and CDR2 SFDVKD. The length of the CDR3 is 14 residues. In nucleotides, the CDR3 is TGTGCCACCAGTGCCGGACTAGCGGACAATGAGCAGTTCTTC. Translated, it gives CATSAGLADNEQFF.

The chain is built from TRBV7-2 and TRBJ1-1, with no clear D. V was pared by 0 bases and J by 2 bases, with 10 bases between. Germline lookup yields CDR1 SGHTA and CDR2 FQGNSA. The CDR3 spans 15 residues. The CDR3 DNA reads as TGTGCCAGCAGCTTAGCTTTGGGATATAACACTGAAGCTTTCTTT. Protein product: CASSLALGYNTEAFF.

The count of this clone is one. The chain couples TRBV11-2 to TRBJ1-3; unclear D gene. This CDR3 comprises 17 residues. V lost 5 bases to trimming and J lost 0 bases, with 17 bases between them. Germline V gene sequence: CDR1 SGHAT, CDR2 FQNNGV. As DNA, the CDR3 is TGTGCCAGCAGCCCACCGGGCAGCCTAATCTCTGGAAACACCATATATTTT. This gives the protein CASSPPGSLISGNTIYF.

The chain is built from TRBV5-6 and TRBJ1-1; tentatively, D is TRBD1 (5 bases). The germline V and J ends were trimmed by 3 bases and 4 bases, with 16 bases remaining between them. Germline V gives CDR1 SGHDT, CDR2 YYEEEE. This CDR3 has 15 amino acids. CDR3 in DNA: TGTGCCAGCAGCTACCGCTCGGGGGAGGGCACTGAAGCTTTCTTT. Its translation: CASSYRSGEGTEAFF.

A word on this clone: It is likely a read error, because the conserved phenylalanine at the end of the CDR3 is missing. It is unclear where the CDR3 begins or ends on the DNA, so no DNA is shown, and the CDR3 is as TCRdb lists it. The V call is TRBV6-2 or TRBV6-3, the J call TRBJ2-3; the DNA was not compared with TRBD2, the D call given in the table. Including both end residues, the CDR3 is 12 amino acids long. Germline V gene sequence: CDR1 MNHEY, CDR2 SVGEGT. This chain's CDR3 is CASSYRYPRLLT.